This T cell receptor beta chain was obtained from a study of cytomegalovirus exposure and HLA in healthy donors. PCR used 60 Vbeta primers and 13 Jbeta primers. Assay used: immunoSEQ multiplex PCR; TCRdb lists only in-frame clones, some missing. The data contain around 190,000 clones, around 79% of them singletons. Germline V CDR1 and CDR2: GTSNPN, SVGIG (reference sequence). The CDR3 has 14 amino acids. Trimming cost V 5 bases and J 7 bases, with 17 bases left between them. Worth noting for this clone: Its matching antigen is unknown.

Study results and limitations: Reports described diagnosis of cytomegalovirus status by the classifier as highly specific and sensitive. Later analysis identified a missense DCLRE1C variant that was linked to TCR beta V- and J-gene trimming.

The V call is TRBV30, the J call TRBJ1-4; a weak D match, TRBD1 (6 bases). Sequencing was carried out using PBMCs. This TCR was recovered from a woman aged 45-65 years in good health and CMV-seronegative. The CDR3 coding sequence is TGTGCCTGGGGTACGCAGGGGCTTGGTGAAAAACTGTTTTTT. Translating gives CAWGTQGLGEKLFF.